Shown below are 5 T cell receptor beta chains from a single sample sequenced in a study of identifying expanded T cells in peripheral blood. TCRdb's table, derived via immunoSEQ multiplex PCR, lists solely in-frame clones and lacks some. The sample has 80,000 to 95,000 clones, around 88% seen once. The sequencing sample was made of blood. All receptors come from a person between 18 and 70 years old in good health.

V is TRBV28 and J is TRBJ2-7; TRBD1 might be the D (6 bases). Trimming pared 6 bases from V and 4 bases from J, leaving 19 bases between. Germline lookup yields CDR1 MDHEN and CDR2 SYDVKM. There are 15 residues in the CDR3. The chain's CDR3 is CASRTTGEDWYEQYF. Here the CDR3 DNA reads TGTGCCAGCAGGACGACAGGAGAGGATTGGTACGAGCAGTACTTC.

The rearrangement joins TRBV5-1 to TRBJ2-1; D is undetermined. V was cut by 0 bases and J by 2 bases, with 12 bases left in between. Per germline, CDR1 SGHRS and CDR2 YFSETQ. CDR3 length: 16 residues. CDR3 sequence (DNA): TGCGCCAGCAGCTTGGAAAGTAGCCGGACCTACAATGAGCAGTTCTTC. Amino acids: CASSLESSRTYNEQFF.

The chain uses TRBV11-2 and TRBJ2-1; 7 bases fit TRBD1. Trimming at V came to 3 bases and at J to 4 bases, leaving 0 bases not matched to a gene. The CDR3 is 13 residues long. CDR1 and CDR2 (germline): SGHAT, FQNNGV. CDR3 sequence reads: CASSLDRYNEQFF. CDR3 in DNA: TGTGCCAGCAGCTTGGACAGGTACAATGAGCAGTTCTTC.

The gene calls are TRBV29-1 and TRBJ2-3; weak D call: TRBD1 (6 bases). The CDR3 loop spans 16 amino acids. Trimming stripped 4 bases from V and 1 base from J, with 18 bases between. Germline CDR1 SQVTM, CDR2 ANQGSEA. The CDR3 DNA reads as TGCAGCGTTGGGGGTAGGGCAGGGGTCGGCACAGATACGCAGTATTTT. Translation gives CSVGGRAGVGTDTQYF.

The CDR3 nucleotides read TGTGCCAGCAGTTCAACCCACGGGAGGTTGACCGGGGAGCTGTTTTTT. Its translation is CASSSTHGRLTGELFF. J is TRBJ2-2 and V is TRBV7-2; 7 nucleotides line up with TRBD2. Germline V gene lookup returns CDR1 SGHTA and CDR2 FQGNSA. The CDR3 is 16 amino acids. With V trimmed by 6 bases and J by 5 bases, 12 bases remained unmatched.